A selection of T cell receptor beta chains follows, all from one sample in a study of Graves' ophthalmopathy and Graves' hyperthyroidism. Using its own MiXCR run on the multiplex PCR reads, TCRdb lists one record per CDR3 protein. The data contain 300,000 to 400,000 distinct CDR3 sequences, about 18% of them singletons. The sample taken for sequencing was peripheral blood. The receptors shown here come from an adult woman with stable Graves' hyperthyroidism. Both conserved end residues are part of each CDR3. The order of the fields is clone size, D gene, CDR3 length, V gene, J gene, CDR3 protein, CDR3 DNA. A D gene is named only where the DNA matches it firmly. Rows may omit the clone size; those that give it use once, few, many or a size class.

size: few
D: .
length: 13
V: TRBV9
J: TRBJ1-2
CDR3: CASSVGGAYGYTF
DNA: TGTGCCAGCAGCGTTGGGGGGGCCTATGGCTACACCTTC

size: many
D: TRBD1
length: 14
V: TRBV10-3
J: TRBJ2-2
CDR3: CAISGDRATGELFF
DNA: TGTGCCATCAGTGGGGACAGGGCGACCGGGGAGCTGTTTTTT

size: many
D: TRBD2
length: 12
V: TRBV20-1
J: TRBJ2-7
CDR3: CSGAGDSYEQYF
DNA: TGCAGTGGGGCGGGAGATTCCTACGAGCAGTACTTC

size: many
D: TRBD1
length: 16
V: TRBV6-1
J: TRBJ1-1
CDR3: CASTQTPGTGDTEAFF
DNA: TGTGCCAGCACCCAAACCCCCGGGACAGGGGACACTGAAGCTTTCTTT

size: .
D: .
length: 14
V: TRBV7-3
J: TRBJ2-3
CDR3: CASSPGTSSDTQYF
DNA: TGTGCCAGCAGTCCCGGGACCTCGAGTGATACGCAGTATTTT

size: many
D: .
length: 15
V: TRBV28
J: TRBJ2-3
CDR3: CASSPHRDVTDTQYF
DNA: TGTGCCAGCAGTCCCCATCGGGATGTCACAGATACGCAGTATTTT

size: many
D: TRBD2
length: 13
V: TRBV28
J: TRBJ2-5
CDR3: CASTGGRQETQYF
DNA: TGTGCCAGCACCGGGGGGAGGCAAGAGACCCAGTACTTC

size: .
D: TRBD1
length: 13
V: TRBV6-5
J: TRBJ1-2
CDR3: CASSYQGAGGYTF
DNA: TGTGCCAGCAGTTACCAGGGGGCAGGTGGCTACACCTTC

size: many
D: TRBD1
length: 16
V: TRBV15
J: TRBJ1-5
CDR3: CATSRRGQTDNQPQHF
DNA: TGTGCCACCAGCAGAAGGGGACAGACGGACAATCAGCCCCAGCATTTT

size: many
D: .
length: 12
V: TRBV12-3/TRBV12-4
J: TRBJ1-1
CDR3: CASSPENTEAFF
DNA: TGTGCCAGCAGCCCAGAGAACACTGAAGCTTTCTTT

size: .
D: TRBD1
length: 11
V: TRBV6-2/TRBV6-3
J: TRBJ1-1
CDR3: CASSETGEAFF
DNA: TGTGCCAGCAGTGAGACAGGGGAAGCTTTCTTT

size: many
D: TRBD1
length: 15
V: TRBV12-3/TRBV12-4
J: TRBJ2-7
CDR3: CASSLDRDRGWEQYF
DNA: TGTGCCAGCAGTTTAGATCGGGACAGGGGTTGGGAGCAGTACTTC

size: many
D: .
length: 17
V: TRBV6-2/TRBV6-3
J: TRBJ2-7
CDR3: CASSYSVYGGLPYEQYF
DNA: TGTGCCAGCAGTTACTCGGTTTATGGCGGTCTCCCCTACGAGCAGTACTTC

size: many
D: TRBD1
length: 16
V: TRBV28
J: TRBJ2-7
CDR3: CASTPPRGQATYEQYF
DNA: TGTGCCAGCACCCCACCTCGGGGACAGGCAACCTACGAGCAGTACTTC

size: many
D: TRBD1
length: 16
V: TRBV24-1
J: TRBJ1-2
CDR3: CATSDSTGGGNYGYTF
DNA: TGTGCCACCAGTGATTCGACAGGGGGAGGTAACTATGGCTACACCTTC

size: many
D: .
length: 14
V: TRBV15
J: TRBJ2-7
CDR3: CATSRDLGAEEQYF
DNA: TGTGCCACCAGCAGAGATCTGGGGGCGGAAGAGCAGTACTTC

size: many
D: TRBD1
length: 17
V: TRBV6-2/TRBV6-3
J: TRBJ2-5
CDR3: CASSYSPRQGAQETQYF
DNA: TGTGCCAGCAGTTACTCGCCGAGACAGGGGGCACAAGAGACCCAGTACTTC

size: many
D: .
length: 15
V: TRBV20-1
J: TRBJ2-5
CDR3: CSARRDPTSGETQYF
DNA: TGCAGTGCTAGACGGGACCCTACCTCGGGGGAGACCCAGTACTTC

size: many
D: .
length: 16
V: TRBV5-1
J: TRBJ2-7
CDR3: CASSPTTGAGVEEQYF
DNA: TGCGCCAGCAGCCCGACAACAGGGGCGGGGGTGGAGGAGCAGTACTTC

size: many
D: .
length: 15
V: TRBV5-1
J: TRBJ1-2
CDR3: CASSLDGGPSTRYTF
DNA: TGCGCCAGCAGCTTGGACGGTGGTCCGTCTACACGCTACACCTTC

size: many
D: .
length: 15
V: TRBV2
J: TRBJ2-5
CDR3: CASSEGRYPTETQYF
DNA: TGTGCCAGCAGTGAAGGGCGGTATCCAACGGAGACCCAGTACTTC

size: once
D: .
length: 14
V: TRBV5-1
J: TRBJ1-6
CDR3: CASSQGTENSPLHF
DNA: TGCGCCAGCAGCCAGGGGACGGAGAATTCACCCCTCCACTTT